This entry lists 19 T cell receptor beta chains sequenced from one sample in a study of identical twins (dated by TCRdb to the mid-2010s). Receptors were amplified or captured by 5' RACE. The listed sequencing device is Illumina HiSeq 2000. The public sequencing data were trimmed at Q25 with fastp and processed into clonotypes with MiXCR by TCRdb, which kept only in-frame beta chains. Each record represents a unique CDR3 protein, reported with the most common genes and DNA among its rows. Across this sample there are around 1.7 million distinct CDR3 sequences, with less than 35% seen only once. 0.25% to 0.3% of the sample comes from the top ten. Sample: cord blood. Receptors were obtained from a newborn girl in good health.

This rearrangement joins TRBV5-5 to TRBJ1-4; D not resolved. The germline V gene encodes CDR1 SGHKS and CDR2 YYEKEE (reference sequence). With 1 base removed from V and 4 bases from J, the gap between germline ends came to 8 bases. This CDR3 spans 14 amino acids. The CDR3 is CASSLRADNEKLFF. In DNA, the CDR3 is TGTGCCAGCAGCTTGAGGGCGGATAATGAAAAACTGTTTTTT.

This clonotype came up many times. The chain links TRBV12-3 or TRBV12-4 to TRBJ1-5; D call uncertain. The CDR3 runs to 12 residues. V shed 5 bases and J shed 6 bases, with 8 bases lying between them. In nucleotides, the CDR3 is TGTGCCAGCAGTGCCGGCGGTCAGCCCCAGCATTTT. Residues: CASSAGGQPQHF.

The chain carries TRBV7-2 and TRBJ2-7; 7 bases are a match to TRBD1. CDR1 is SGHTA, CDR2 FQGNSA, per germline. The CDR3 extends over 17 amino acids. Trimming at V came to 5 bases and at J to 1 base, leaving 14 bases not matched to a gene. CDR3 amino acids: CASSPRLQGFRSYEQYF. CDR3 bases: TGTGCCAGCAGCCCTAGATTACAGGGGTTTAGGTCCTACGAGCAGTACTTC. Supplemented by reference TRBV7-2 and TRBJ2-7, the full variable domain reads GAGVSQSPSNKVTEKGKDVELRCDPISGHTALYWYRQSLGQGLEFLIYFQGNSAPDKSGLPSDRFSAERTGGSVSTLTIQRTQQEDSAVYLCASSPRLQGFRSYEQYFGPGTRLTVT.

CDR3 sequence: CASSPGVRETRYF. The CDR3 DNA reads TGTGCCAGCAGCCCGGGAGTTCGAGAGACCCGGTACTTC. The V call is TRBV14, the J call TRBJ2-7; D might be TRBD2 (6 bases). The length of the CDR3 is 13 residues. Trimming pared 4 bases from V and 12 bases from J, leaving 19 bases between. Germline CDR1 is SGHDN and CDR2 is FVKESK.

In its sample, this clonotype was seen a few times. This chain joins TRBV3-1 and TRBJ2-3; D unclear. The CDR3 totals 16 residues. The germline CDR1 and CDR2 sequences are LGHDT and YNNKEL (reference sequence). Deletions cut 0 bases from V and 2 bases from J, with 12 bases between. For the CDR3, the DNA is TGTGCCAGCAGCCAAGATATCCCCCGACCCACAGATACGCAGTATTTT. Its translation is CASSQDIPRPTDTQYF.

The V and J genes are TRBV10-3 and TRBJ1-2, with D possibly matching TRBD1 (6 bases). The CDR3 is 13 amino acids. Germline values: CDR1 ENHRY, CDR2 SYGVKD. With 3 bases removed from V and 3 bases from J, the gap between germline ends came to 8 bases. CDR3 nucleotide sequence: TGTGCCATCAGTGAAGAGGGGGACTATGGCTACACCTTC. Amino acid sequence: CAISEEGDYGYTF.

The chain links TRBV6-1 to TRBJ2-3; TRBD2 aligns across 16 bases. CDR1 and CDR2 from the germline V gene are MNHNS and SASEGT. The J segment lost 0 bases and the V segment lost 2 bases, leaving 8 bases of the junction unmatched. CDR3 length: 20 amino acids. The CDR3 coding sequence is TGTGCCAGCAGTGAACGATTGGTGGGACTAGCGGGGGGGAGCACAGATACGCAGTATTTT. This encodes CASSERLVGLAGGSTDTQYF.

The CDR3, as DNA: TGTGCCAGCAGCAAAGGACGTCTCCAAGAGACCCAGTACTTC. This translates into CASSKGRLQETQYF. V gene TRBV21-1 combines with J gene TRBJ2-5. TRBV21-1 is marked as a pseudogene. This CDR3 is 14 amino acids long.

This clonotype was observed a handful of times. The CDR3, as DNA: TGTGCCAGCAGCCTGTTCCTTGGCGGGGGTCGACAGGTCACAGATACGCAGTATTTT. Encoded protein: CASSLFLGGGRQVTDTQYF. V is TRBV4-2 and J is TRBJ2-3; possibly TRBD2 for D (7 bases). Trimming cost V 4 bases and J 2 bases, with 25 bases left between them. Germline V gene data show CDR1 as LGHNA and CDR2 as YNFKEQ. CDR3 size: 19 residues.

The chain joins TRBV7-9 to TRBJ1-1; tentatively, D is TRBD1 (5 bases). The V end was cut by 5 bases, the J end by 4 bases, with 11 bases between. Germline V gene sequence: CDR1 SEHNR, CDR2 FQNEAQ (reference sequence). The CDR3 spans 13 residues. The DNA for the CDR3 is TGTGCCAGCAGCCCCTATGGGGGCACTGAAGCTTTCTTT. Translated: CASSPYGGTEAFF.

In this sample, this clonotype turned up a few times. This chain joins TRBV5-5 and TRBJ2-1; no firm D call. CDR3 length: 19 residues. Per the germline V gene, CDR1 is SGHKS and CDR2 is YYEKEE (reference sequence). The V gene lost 6 bases and the J gene lost 5 bases, with 30 bases spanning the gap. CDR3 in DNA: TGTGCCAGCACCAAGTTTCCTCAACCACGACCCGCCGACAACAATGAGCAGTTCTTC. This translates into CASTKFPQPRPADNNEQFF. The variable domain in full, with the rest retrieved from reference TRBV5-5 and TRBJ2-1, is DAGVTQSPTHLIKTRGQQVTLRCSPISGHKSVSWYQQVLGQGPQFIFQYYEKEERGRGNFPDRFSARQFPNYSSELNVNALLLGDSALYLCASTKFPQPRPADNNEQFFGPGTRLTVL.

Of note for this clonotype: A clone one base away is much larger, so this may be a read error. This chain uses TRBV29-1 with TRBJ2-1; no clear D. Germline V gene sequence: CDR1 SQVTM, CDR2 ANQGSEA. The CDR3 loop spans 13 amino acids. Trimming removed 6 bases from V and 3 bases from J, with 12 bases in between. As DNA, the CDR3 is TGCAGCGTGGGGTGGTGGAACTACAATGAGCAGTTCTTC. Amino acid sequence: CSVGWWNYNEQFF.

This chain connects TRBV6-5 to TRBJ1-2; 7 bases agree with TRBD1. The length of the CDR3 is 16 residues. Germline values: CDR1 MNHEY, CDR2 SVGAGI. V lost 8 bases and J lost 1; bases outside the gene matches: 13. CDR3 in amino acids: CASGHTTGRVNYGYTF. Here the CDR3 DNA reads TGTGCCAGCGGCCACACGACAGGGCGGGTTAACTATGGCTACACCTTC.

The V and J genes are TRBV20-1 and TRBJ2-7; D is possibly TRBD1 (6 bases). This CDR3 has 14 amino acids. Trimming removed 2 bases from V and 4 bases from J, with 15 bases in between. Germline-derived CDR1 and CDR2 are DFQATT and SNEGSKA (reference sequence). For the CDR3, the DNA is TGCAGTGCTAGAAGAGACCCCGGACAGTACGAGCAGTACTTC. The encoded protein is CSARRDPGQYEQYF.

The genes are TRBV20-1 and TRBJ2-1, with 9 bases matching TRBD1. The CDR3 sequence is 14 residues long. V trimming: 1 base; J trimming: 7 bases; junction bases outside the gene matches: 5. In germline, CDR1 is DFQATT, CDR2 SNEGSKA (reference sequence). This CDR3 is CSARAGQGPNEQFF. For the CDR3, the DNA is TGCAGTGCTAGAGCGGGACAGGGCCCAAATGAGCAGTTCTTC.

This clonotype was seen more than once but under ten times. CDR3 sequence: CASSLEGAGQPQHF. The CDR3 DNA is TGCGCCAGCAGCTTGGAGGGGGCTGGGCAGCCCCAGCATTTT. The rearrangement joins TRBV5-1 to TRBJ1-5; 7 bases are a match to TRBD1. Trimming took 0 bases from V and 7 from J; bases not matched to a gene: 4. Germline CDR1 and CDR2: SGHRS and YFSETQ. This CDR3 has 14 residues.

This clonotype was observed a handful of times. The chain has TRBV4-2 and TRBJ2-2; 10 positions match TRBD2. The CDR3 consists of 16 residues. The ends lost 2 bases at V and 7 bases at J; junction bases unmatched: 7. The germline V gene encodes CDR1 LGHNA and CDR2 YNFKEQ. The CDR3 protein is CASSQSSGGAIGELFF. CDR3 in DNA: TGTGCCAGCAGCCAATCCAGCGGGGGGGCCATCGGGGAGCTGTTTTTT.

A single count supports this clonotype. A much larger clone differs from this one at a single base, so this may be a read error. The chain uses TRBV2 and TRBJ2-7; D unclear. The CDR3 covers 11 residues. In germline, CDR1 is SNHLY, CDR2 FYNNEI. The V gene lost 6 bases and the J gene lost 5 bases, with 8 bases spanning the gap. The CDR3 loop is CASRLTHEQYF. CDR3 in DNA: TGTGCCAGCAGGCTCACCCACGAGCAGTACTTC.

A few counts support this clonotype. The chain joins TRBV6-6 to TRBJ2-1, with 13 bases identical to TRBD2. Per germline, CDR1 MNHNY and CDR2 SVGAGI (reference sequence). J gave up 4 bases and V 7 bases, and 4 bases lay outside the gene matches. The CDR3 runs 15 residues. The CDR3 loop reads CASIMTSGRYNEQFF. CDR3 nucleotides: TGTGCCAGCATTATGACTAGCGGGAGGTACAATGAGCAGTTCTTC.